What follows describes a single T cell receptor (beta chain). This sample is drawn from a study of blood T cell repertoires in COVID-19. From germline, CDR1 is SGHTA and CDR2 FQGNSA. Trimming at V came to 1 base and at J to 5 bases, leaving 4 bases not matched to a gene. The CDR3 extends over 16 amino acids. Here immunoSEQ multiplex PCR was the method, and the copy in TCRdb shows in-frame clones only, minus some. The sample holds some 200,000 clones, approximately 90% seen once. The gene calls are TRBV7-2 and TRBJ1-6; TRBD1 matches at 8 bases. Material for sequencing was PBMCs or T cells enriched from blood (not recorded which). This sequence originates from a man aged 18-30 years with acute COVID-19. Here the CDR3 DNA reads TGTGCCAGCAGCTTAGTCTGGACAGGGAATAATTCACCCCTCCACTTT. Translation: CASSLVWTGNNSPLHF. Complete variable domain (other parts from reference TRBV7-2 and TRBJ1-6): GAGVSQSPSNKVTEKGKDVELRCDPISGHTALYWYRQSLGQGLEFLIYFQGNSAPDKSGLPSDRFSAERTGGSVSTLTIQRTQQEDSAVYLCASSLVWTGNNSPLHFGNGTRLTVT.